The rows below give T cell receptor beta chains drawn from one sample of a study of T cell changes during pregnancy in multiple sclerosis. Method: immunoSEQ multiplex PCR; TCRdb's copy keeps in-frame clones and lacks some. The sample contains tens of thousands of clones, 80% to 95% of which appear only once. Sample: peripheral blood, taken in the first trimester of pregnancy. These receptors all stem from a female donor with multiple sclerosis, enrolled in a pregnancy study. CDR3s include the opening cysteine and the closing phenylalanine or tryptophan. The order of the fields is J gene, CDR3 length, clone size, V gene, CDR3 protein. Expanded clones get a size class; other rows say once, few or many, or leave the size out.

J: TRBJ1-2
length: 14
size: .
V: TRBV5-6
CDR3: CASSLAIGDMGYTF

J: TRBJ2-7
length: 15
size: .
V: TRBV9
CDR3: CASSAGGSSSYEQYF

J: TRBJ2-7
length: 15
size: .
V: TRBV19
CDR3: CASSLIGGSSYEQYF

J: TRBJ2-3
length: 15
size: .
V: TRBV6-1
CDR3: CASSGSWWGINTQYF

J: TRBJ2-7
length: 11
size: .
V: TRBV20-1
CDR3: CSAQVYDQQYF

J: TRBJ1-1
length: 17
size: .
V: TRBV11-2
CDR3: CASSLGTGRPMNTEAFF

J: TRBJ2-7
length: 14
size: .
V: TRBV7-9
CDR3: CASSDLGLPYEQYF

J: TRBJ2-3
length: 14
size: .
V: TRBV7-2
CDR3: CASSGLASPDTQYF

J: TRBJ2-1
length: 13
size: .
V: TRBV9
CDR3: CASTVPGGNEQFF

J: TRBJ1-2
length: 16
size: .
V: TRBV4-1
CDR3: CASSSSSGGSNYGYTF

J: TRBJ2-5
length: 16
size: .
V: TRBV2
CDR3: CASSRASGGIQETQYF

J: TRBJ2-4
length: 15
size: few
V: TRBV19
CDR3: CASSIPRGAKNIQYF

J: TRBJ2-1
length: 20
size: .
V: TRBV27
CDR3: CASRDRVIIGGGASYNEQFF

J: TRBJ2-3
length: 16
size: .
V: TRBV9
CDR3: CASSVVPSGGTDTQYF

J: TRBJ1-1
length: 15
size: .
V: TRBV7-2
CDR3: CASSTRQGGYTEAFF

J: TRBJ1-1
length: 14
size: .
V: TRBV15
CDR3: CATSRGGASTGAFF

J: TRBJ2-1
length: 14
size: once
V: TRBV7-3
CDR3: CASTLTGSYNEQFF

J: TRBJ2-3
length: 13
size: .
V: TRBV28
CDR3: CASSLAPPDTQYF

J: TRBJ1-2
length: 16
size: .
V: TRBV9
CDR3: CASSERADSKNYGYTF

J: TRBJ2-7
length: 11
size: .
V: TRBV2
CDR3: CASSAFRQAHF

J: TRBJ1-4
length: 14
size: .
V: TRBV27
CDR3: CASSLLGTNEKLFF

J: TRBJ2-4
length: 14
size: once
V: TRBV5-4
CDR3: CASSPGADQNIQYF

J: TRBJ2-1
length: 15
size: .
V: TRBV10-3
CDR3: CAISSTGTSAREQFF

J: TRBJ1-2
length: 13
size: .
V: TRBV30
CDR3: CASGVLSGYGYTF

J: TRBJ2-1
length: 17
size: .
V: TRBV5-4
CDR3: CASSPLAGGSSYNEQFF

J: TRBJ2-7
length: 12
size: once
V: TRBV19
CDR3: CASEDTGYEQYF

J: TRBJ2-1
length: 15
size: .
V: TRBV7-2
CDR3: CASTLIGTSGNEQFF

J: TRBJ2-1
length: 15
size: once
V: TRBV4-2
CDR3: CASSPVAGGNNEQFF